This T cell receptor (beta chain) is from a study of regulatory T cells in long-lasting Graves disease. Indicated time point: newly diagnosed GD, antithyroid drugs for less than 3 months. Isolated PBMC RNA provided the starting material for the TCR library. This clonotype has a count of ten or more. Investigators prepared the TCR beta libraries by applying iRepertoire HTBI primers and Arm-PCR of CDR3 regions. TCRdb independently ran MiXCR on the multiplex PCR reads; one entry per CDR3 protein. The sample yields approximately 300,000 distinct CDR3 sequences, about a sixth seen once. The germline V gene has CDR1 MDHEN and CDR2 SYDVKM. Trimming stripped 6 bases from V and 0 bases from J, with 11 bases between. The CDR3 has 14 residues.

This TCR derives from a female donor with Graves disease. The chain recombines TRBV28 with TRBJ1-1; D not certain. The sample was peripheral blood mononuclear cells (PBMCs), taken at new diagnosis, from a patient treated with antithyroid drugs. For the CDR3, the DNA is TGTGCCAGCAGGCCGAGAATTATGAACACTGAAGCTTTCTTT. Its protein product is CASRPRIMNTEAFF.